The T cell receptor (beta chain) under discussion was sequenced for a study of blood T cell repertoires in COVID-19. As for the study in general: T cells, B-cell-depleted T cells, or PBMCs supplied cDNA or gDNA.

How the authors handled the data: Counts of nucleated cells, estimated from reference gene primer amplification, were obtained. Clones were read by immunoSEQ multiplex PCR, and TCRdb kept only the in-frame ones, dropping some. The V and J calls and clone size are taken from that table; D and trimming were inferred from the DNA. The repertoire holds over 35,000 clones, with approximately 83% as singletons. Patients of the Seattle cohort, enrolled during active infection, were followed longitudinally. This CDR3 is 12 amino acids long. V was clipped by 6 bases and J by 7 bases; unmatched bases: 5. The rearrangement uses TRBV12-3 or TRBV12-4 and TRBJ1-2; the match to TRBD1 covers 7 bases. The sequenced sample consisted of peripheral blood. The TCR was taken from an elderly woman with COVID-19, enrolled during active disease. The CDR3 loop reads CASSDRVAGYTF. CDR3 nucleotides: TGTGCCAGCAGCGACAGGGTCGCTGGCTACACCTTC.